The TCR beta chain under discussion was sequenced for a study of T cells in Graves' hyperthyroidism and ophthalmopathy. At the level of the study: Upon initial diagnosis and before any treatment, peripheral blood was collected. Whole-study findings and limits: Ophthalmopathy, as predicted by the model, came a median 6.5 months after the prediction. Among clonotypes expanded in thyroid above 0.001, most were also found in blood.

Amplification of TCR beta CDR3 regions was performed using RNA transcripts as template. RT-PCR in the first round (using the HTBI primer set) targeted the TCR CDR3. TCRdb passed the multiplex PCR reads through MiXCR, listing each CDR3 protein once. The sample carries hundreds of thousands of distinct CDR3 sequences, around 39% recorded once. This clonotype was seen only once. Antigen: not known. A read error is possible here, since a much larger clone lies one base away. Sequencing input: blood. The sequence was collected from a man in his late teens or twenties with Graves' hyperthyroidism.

The DNA for the CDR3 is TGCGCCAGCAGCTCGGTAACGGCTAACTATGGCTACACCTTC. This codes for CASSSVTANYGYTF. This sequence joins TRBV5-1 and TRBJ1-2; D not certain. CDR1 is SGHRS and CDR2 is YFSETQ in the germline V gene. The germline V and J ends were trimmed by 3 bases and 0 bases, with 9 bases remaining between them. The CDR3 covers 14 residues.